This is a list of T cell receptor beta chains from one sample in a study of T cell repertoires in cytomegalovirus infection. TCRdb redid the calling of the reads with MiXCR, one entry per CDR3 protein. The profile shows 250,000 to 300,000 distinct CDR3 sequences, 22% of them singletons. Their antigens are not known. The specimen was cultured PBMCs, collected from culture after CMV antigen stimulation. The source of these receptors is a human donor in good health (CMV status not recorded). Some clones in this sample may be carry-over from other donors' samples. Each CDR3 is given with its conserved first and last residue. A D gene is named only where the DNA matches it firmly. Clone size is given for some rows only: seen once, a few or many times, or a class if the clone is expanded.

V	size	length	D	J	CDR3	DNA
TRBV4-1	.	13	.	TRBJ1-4	CASSQVRGGELFF	TGCGCCAGCAGCCAAGTCAGGGGAGGGGAACTGTTTTTT
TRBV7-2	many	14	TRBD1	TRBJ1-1	CASSPATGAAFTFF	TGTGCCAGCAGCCCAGCGACAGGGGCTGCGTTTACTTTCTTT
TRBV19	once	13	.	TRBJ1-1	CASRPGGGAEAFF	TGTGCCAGTAGACCTGGTGGAGGCGCTGAAGCTTTCTTT
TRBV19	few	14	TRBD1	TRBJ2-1	CASDLGQGYNEQFF	TGTGCCAGTGATCTTGGACAGGGCTACAATGAGCAGTTCTTC
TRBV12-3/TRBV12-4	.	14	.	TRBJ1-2	CASSFTRERYGYTF	TGTGCCAGCAGTTTTACCAGGGAAAGGTACGGCTACACCTTC
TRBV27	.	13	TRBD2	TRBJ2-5	CAIGKLAEETQYF	TGTGCCATTGGGAAACTAGCGGAAGAGACCCAGTACTTC
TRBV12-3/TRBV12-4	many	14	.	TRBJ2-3	CASSLAGESDTQYF	TGTGCCAGCAGTTTAGCGGGAGAATCAGATACGCAGTATTTT
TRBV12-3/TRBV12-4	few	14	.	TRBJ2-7	CASSLLSGVNEQYF	TGTGCCAGCAGTTTGTTATCTGGGGTGAACGAGCAGTACTTC
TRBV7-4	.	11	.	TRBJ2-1	CASSSVAEQFF	TGTGCCAGCAGCTCCGTAGCTGAGCAGTTCTTC
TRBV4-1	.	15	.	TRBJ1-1	CASSPRGQSNTEAFF	TGCGCCAGCAGCCCGAGGGGCCAATCGAACACTGAAGCTTTCTTT
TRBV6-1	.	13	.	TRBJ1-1	CASSFKGRTEAFF	TGTGCCAGCAGTTTTAAGGGTCGCACTGAAGCTTTCTTT
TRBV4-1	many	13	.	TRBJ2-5	CASSRESPGTQYF	TGCGCCAGCAGCCGAGAATCTCCGGGGACCCAGTACTTC
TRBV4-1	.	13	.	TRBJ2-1	CASTYEWDNEQFF	TGCGCCAGCACCTATGAGTGGGACAATGAGCAGTTCTTC
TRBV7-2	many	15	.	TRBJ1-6	CASSPQTVPNSPLHF	TGTGCCAGCAGCCCACAGACAGTTCCTAATTCACCCCTCCACTTT
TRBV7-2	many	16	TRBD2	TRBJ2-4	CASSYNLAGPGNIQHF	TGTGCCAGCAGCTACAATCTAGCGGGCCCCGGGAACATTCAGCACTTC
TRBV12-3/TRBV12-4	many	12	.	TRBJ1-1	CASNRGITEAFF	TGTGCCAGCAATCGGGGCATCACTGAAGCTTTCTTT